The text below deals with one T cell receptor (beta chain). This record comes from a study of blood T cell repertoires in COVID-19. The wider study: Donors in the United States, Italy and Spain gave samples during acute or convalescent COVID-19. The analysed material was cDNA or gDNA that came from T cells, B-cell-depleted T cells, or PBMCs.

Trimming cost V 6 bases and J 2 bases, with 18 bases left between them. This CDR3 comprises 16 residues. Germline V CDR1 and CDR2: SGHDT, YYEEEE. How the authors handled the data: Amplification of reference gene primers was used by the study to estimate nucleated cell counts. The data were produced by immunoSEQ multiplex PCR, yet TCRdb's version contains in-frame clones alone and is incomplete. Clone size and V and J calls were adopted from that table, with D and trimming inferred from the DNA. The data show about 150,000 clones, with more than 80% seen just once and roughly 14% held by the top ten. Sequencing used peripheral blood. The chain uses TRBV5-6 and TRBJ2-1; D gene ambiguous. This receptor was obtained from a woman between 40 and 55 years old with acute or convalescent COVID-19. The CDR3 DNA sequence: TGTGCCAGCAACCCCGGGTGGAGACGAGCCTACAATGAGCAGTTCTTC. This codes for CASNPGWRRAYNEQFF.